This is a list of T cell receptor beta chains from one sample in a study of blood T cell repertoires in COVID-19. Clones were sequenced by immunoSEQ multiplex PCR, and TCRdb holds only the in-frame ones, with some missing. Of approximately 230,000 clones in the sample, about four fifths are singletons; the top ten hold approximately 5.9%. Sequencing was done on a sample of peripheral blood. The receptors shown here come from a man at least 80 years old with acute or convalescent COVID-19. CDR3s include the opening cysteine and the closing phenylalanine or tryptophan. A D gene is named only where the DNA matches it firmly. Clone size is given for some rows only: seen once, a few or many times, or a class if the clone is expanded.

>TRBJ2-5|-|-|TRBV5-1
TGCGCCAGCAGCTTGTGGGGCTCAGGGCTTGAGACCCAGTACTTC
CASSLWGSGLETQYF
>TRBJ2-5|few|TRBD2|TRBV5-5
TGTGCCAGCAGCCCGGGGTTAGCGGGGCCCCAAGAGACCCAGTACTTC
CASSPGLAGPQETQYF
>TRBJ2-3|few|TRBD2|TRBV6-6
TGTGCCAGCAGTCCGACGGGACTAGCCGATACGCAGTATTTT
CASSPTGLADTQYF
>TRBJ2-3|-|TRBD2|TRBV9
TGTGCCAGCAGCGCCCCCCGAAGCGGGAGGGCCGGGACAGATACGCAGTATTTT
CASSAPRSGRAGTDTQYF
>TRBJ2-3|-|TRBD2|TRBV10-3
TGTGCCATCAGCCAGACGAGCGGGACTAGCGGGGGGCCTGGGGTTGCGGGCACAGATACGCAGTATTTT
CAISQTSGTSGGPGVAGTDTQYF
>TRBJ1-2|-|-|TRBV5-5
TGTGCCAGCAGCTTGGAAGGTCGACAGACGGATGGCTACACCTTC
CASSLEGRQTDGYTF
>TRBJ2-1|-|-|TRBV3-1/TRBV3-2
TGTGCCAGCAGCCTTCTAGCAGTAAGTAGATCCTACAATGAGCAGTTCTTC
CASSLLAVSRSYNEQFF
>TRBJ2-5|-|-|TRBV30
TGTGCCTGGAGCAGGCGACTAGTGAGTGAGACCCAGTACTTC
CAWSRRLVSETQYF
>TRBJ1-2|-|TRBD1|TRBV19
TGTGCCAGCGATGACAGGGGATGGAACTATGGCTACACCTTC
CASDDRGWNYGYTF
>TRBJ1-1|few|-|TRBV4-1
TGCGCCAGCAGCCAAGACTCGGGACACAAGAACACTGAAGCTTTCTTT
CASSQDSGHKNTEAFF
>TRBJ2-1|-|TRBD2|TRBV27
TGTGCCAGCAGTTTATCAGCGGGGGGGCAAAATGAGCAGTTCTTC
CASSLSAGGQNEQFF
>TRBJ2-3|-|TRBD1|TRBV18
TGTGCCAGCTCACCTAGGACAGGGGGGACAGATACGCAGTATTTT
CASSPRTGGTDTQYF
>TRBJ1-6|-|-|TRBV2
TGTGCCAGCAGTGTAAGGGTCCAGGGTTCACCCCTCCACTTT
CASSVRVQGSPLHF
>TRBJ2-2|few|TRBD1|TRBV18
TGTGCCAGCTCACCACCAGGGGGCTTCGGGGAGCTGTTTTTT
CASSPPGGFGELFF
>TRBJ1-5|-|-|TRBV18
TGTGCCAGCTCACCAGGGGGACTCAATCAGCCCCAGCATTTT
CASSPGGLNQPQHF
>TRBJ1-1|-|-|TRBV19
TGTGCCAGTAGTATGCAGGGGAGACTTGAAGCTTTCTTT
CASSMQGRLEAFF
>TRBJ1-3|-|-|TRBV28
TGTGCCAGCCTACAGGGAGCTGGAAACACCATATATTTT
CASLQGAGNTIYF
>TRBJ1-1|-|-|TRBV2
TGTGCCAGCAGTGAATTCGGAGAATCTGAAGCTTTCTTT
CASSEFGESEAFF
>TRBJ1-6|few|TRBD1|TRBV4-1
TGCGCCAGCAGCCAAGGGGGACAGGGCGCTAATTCACCCCTCCACTTT
CASSQGGQGANSPLHF
>TRBJ2-1|few|TRBD1|TRBV9
TGTGCCAGCAGCGGTCTGGGACAGGGACAGGGTTCTCTTGAGCAGTTCTTC
CASSGLGQGQGSLEQFF
>TRBJ2-7|-|-|TRBV6-1
TGTGCCAGCAGTGAGTATCAGGCAGGGTCTGGCGAGCAGTACTTC
CASSEYQAGSGEQYF
>TRBJ1-5|-|TRBD1|TRBV19
TGTGCCAGTAGTGGCAGGGGGATAAGGAATCAGCCCCAGCATTTT
CASSGRGIRNQPQHF
>TRBJ2-3|-|TRBD1|TRBV19
TGTGCCATTGGGGACAGATTGACGCCAGATACGCAGTATTTT
CAIGDRLTPDTQYF
>TRBJ2-5|-|TRBD2|TRBV7-6
TGTGCCAGCAGCTTAGGAGGACTAGCCTCACAAGAGACCCAGTACTTC
CASSLGGLASQETQYF
>TRBJ1-6|-|TRBD1|TRBV5-1
TGCGCCAGCAGCTTGGGGGACAGCCGGCCCCTCCACTTT
CASSLGDSRPLHF
>TRBJ2-1|-|-|TRBV10-3
TGTGCCAGCATTAGTGATGCCTCCTACAATGAGCAGTTCTTC
CASISDASYNEQFF
>TRBJ2-7|-|TRBD2|TRBV11-2
TGTGCCAGCAGCCCCCGTCTAGCGGGAGGTTACTACGAGCAGTACTTC
CASSPRLAGGYYEQYF
>TRBJ2-3|-|-|TRBV3-1/TRBV3-2
TGTGCCAGCAGCCAAGCGGCAGTCGGGAGCACAGATACGCAGTATTTT
CASSQAAVGSTDTQYF
>TRBJ1-6|-|-|TRBV28
TGTGCCAGCAGTTTAGTCTCAGAACAATCCTATAATTCACCCCTCCACTTT
CASSLVSEQSYNSPLHF
>TRBJ1-2|few|-|TRBV19
TGTGCCAGTAGTACCCACGGGGGAGTAGGGACTGGCTACACCTTC
CASSTHGGVGTGYTF
>TRBJ2-3|once|TRBD2|TRBV24-1
TGTGCCACCTCCCGGGGGGGGGTGGATACGCAGTATTTT
CATSRGGVDTQYF
>TRBJ1-1|-|-|TRBV5-4
TGTGCCAGCAGCTTTGGTTCCTTAGCTTTAGCGGGTCCTGAAGCTTTCTTT
CASSFGSLALAGPEAFF
>TRBJ2-7|-|-|TRBV7-8
TGTGCCAGCAGCTTCGGGGAGCGCGTATACAGTTCCTACGAGCAGTACTTC
CASSFGERVYSSYEQYF
>TRBJ2-3|once|-|TRBV2
TGTGCCAGCAGTGCCAATCAGGGCAGCACAGATACGCAGTATTTT
CASSANQGSTDTQYF
>TRBJ1-4|once|-|TRBV27
TGTGCCAGCAGCCGAACCCCCAGAAGATCTAATGAAAAACTGTTTTTT
CASSRTPRRSNEKLFF
>TRBJ1-2|few|TRBD1|TRBV28
TGTGCCAGCAAGGCTGGACAGGCGATTAACTATGGCTACACCTTC
CASKAGQAINYGYTF
>TRBJ2-3|-|-|TRBV7-2
TGTGCCAGCAGCTTAGTGGGGGCCCCAGATACGCAGTATTTT
CASSLVGAPDTQYF
>TRBJ2-3|-|TRBD1|TRBV10-3
TGTGCCATCAGTGAGGGAGGGACAGGGGAAGATACGCAGTATTTT
CAISEGGTGEDTQYF